A single T cell receptor beta chain is shown here with its context. Its cognate antigen is unknown. The junction differs from germline at one of its ends, possibly a read error. These data belong to a study of Ad26.COV2.S vaccination and SARS-CoV-2 variants. Study-level background: Within the COV1001 Ad26.COV2.S trial arm, the donor was enrolled. By the intramuscular route, Ad26.COV2.S was given once, or twice 56 days apart.

Clones were sequenced by immunoSEQ multiplex PCR, and TCRdb holds only the in-frame ones, with some missing. The sample yields about 350,000 clones, approximately 90% seen once. CDR3 length: 12 residues. CDR1 is SGHAT, CDR2 FQNNGV, per germline. The sample's treatment: around 19 received Ad26.COV2.S at low or high dose, single or two shots; about five received placebo; per-sample allocation not given. All samples were drawn on day 63, counting from the first vaccine or placebo injection. Findings of the study overall: It was vaccine recipients, not placebo recipients, who had the higher spike-specific TCR breadth.

This clonotype was obtained from a person aged 18-65 years who received the Ad26.COV2.S COVID-19 vaccine or a placebo. This sequence joins TRBV11-2 and TRBJ2-1; tentatively, D is TRBD1 (5 bases). Sequencing used peripheral blood, obtained in a trial of Ad26.COV2.S vaccine versus placebo. The CDR3 DNA reads TGTGCCAGCAGCCCTACTACAGGTCTTGGGGTCTTC. This sequence encodes CASSPTTGLGVF.